A single sample is the source of the 26 T cell receptor beta chains below, sequenced in a study of cytomegalovirus exposure and HLA in healthy donors. PCR primers comprised 60 Vbeta and 13 Jbeta primers. The assay was immunoSEQ multiplex PCR, and TCRdb's table has in-frame clones only and misses some. In all, the sample yields about 96,000 clones. The source material was PBMCs. The origin of the receptors is a woman between 25 and 40 years old in good health and CMV-seronegative.

The genes are TRBV7-2 and TRBJ1-6; D is ambiguous. V lost 2 bases to trimming and J lost 5 bases, with 7 bases between them. The CDR3 has 14 amino acids. CDR1 and CDR2 (germline): SGHTA, FQGNSA. CDR3 residues: CASSLWQDNSPLHF. For the CDR3, the DNA is TGTGCCAGCAGCTTATGGCAAGATAATTCACCCCTCCACTTT.

The chain joins TRBV4-2 to TRBJ2-6; possibly TRBD1 for D (6 bases). V lost 0 bases to trimming and J lost 2 bases, with 8 bases between them. Germline values: CDR1 LGHNA, CDR2 YNFKEQ. The CDR3 has 16 residues. CDR3: CASSQDEGAGANVLTF. CDR3 bases: TGTGCCAGCAGCCAAGATGAGGGGGCTGGGGCCAACGTCCTGACTTTC.

This rearrangement joins TRBV5-1 to TRBJ2-1; 11 positions agree with TRBD2. Losses at the gene ends were 0 bases for V and 9 bases for J; bases not matched to a gene: 5. The CDR3 has 15 residues. The germline CDR1 and CDR2 sequences are SGHRS and YFSETQ. CDR3 in DNA: TGCGCCAGCAGCTTGGCGCTAGCGGGGGGCAGTGAGCAGTTCTTC. Its translation: CASSLALAGGSEQFF. The whole variable domain, remainder taken from reference TRBV5-1 and TRBJ2-1, is KAGVTQTPRYLIKTRGQQVTLSCSPISGHRSVSWYQQTPGQGLQFLFEYFSETQRNKGNFPGRFSGRQFSNSRSEMNVSTLELGDSALYLCASSLALAGGSEQFFGPGTRLTVL.

This CDR3 reads CASSPSSGRMSSYNEQFF. The DNA for the CDR3 is TGTGCCAGCAGTCCCTCTAGCGGGAGGATGAGTTCCTACAATGAGCAGTTCTTC. V is TRBV2 and J is TRBJ2-1, with 11 bases matching TRBD2. Trimming cost V 5 bases and J 1 base; bases outside gene matches: 10. CDR3 length: 18 residues. Per the germline V gene, CDR1 is SNHLY and CDR2 is FYNNEI.

A remark on this clone: A read error may account for a junction end that differs from germline. The chain carries TRBV7-7 and TRBJ2-2; TRBD2 agrees at 9 bases. The CDR3 length is 16 residues. From germline, CDR1 is SSHAT and CDR2 FNYEAQ (reference sequence). DNA of the CDR3: TGTGCTAGCAGCCCTATAGCGGCTAGCGGGGCCGGGGAGCTGTTTTTT. Amino acid sequence: CASSPIAASGAGELFF. The full variable domain, in which reference TRBV7-7 and TRBJ2-2 provide the parts outside the CDR3, is GAGVSQSPRYKVTKRGQDVTLRCDPISSHATLYWYQQALGQGPEFLTYFNYEAQPDKSGLPSDRFSAERPEGSISTLTIQRTEQRDSAMYRCASSPIAASGAGELFFGEGSRLTVL.

The genes are TRBV14 and TRBJ2-2; D is unclear. V shed 1 base and J shed 3 bases, with 6 bases lying between them. CDR1 SGHDN and CDR2 FVKESK come from the germline V gene. CDR3 size: 14 residues. This chain's CDR3 is CASSQAADTGELFF. In nucleotides, the CDR3 is TGTGCCAGCAGCCAAGCGGCGGACACCGGGGAGCTGTTTTTT.

Here the CDR3 reads CASMKKTLARAYEQYF. The CDR3 bases are TGTGCCAGCATGAAAAAAACGCTAGCGAGAGCCTACGAGCAGTACTTC. The chain joins TRBV28 to TRBJ2-7, with D perhaps matching TRBD2 (6 bases). In germline, CDR1 is MDHEN, CDR2 SYDVKM. Deletions cut 7 bases from V and 2 bases from J, with 21 bases between. The CDR3 length is 16 residues.

V usage is TRBV6-1 and J usage is TRBJ1-4, with D possibly matching TRBD1 (5 bases). The CDR3 is 13 residues long. Trimming cost V 7 bases and J 8 bases, with 14 bases left between them. Germline V lookup: CDR1 MNHNS, CDR2 SASEGT. This chain's CDR3 is CASNRGVREKLFF. CDR3 sequence (DNA): TGTGCCAGCAATCGGGGGGTTAGGGAAAAACTGTTTTTT.

Considering frequency, this clone is medium-sized. The chain is built from TRBV6-6 and TRBJ1-5; D remains unclear. This CDR3 has 14 residues. The V gene lost 5 bases and the J gene lost 7 bases, with 15 bases spanning the gap. CDR1 and CDR2 from the germline V gene are MNHNY and SVGAGI (reference sequence). CDR3 sequence (DNA): TGTGCCAGCAGTCAGACGGAACTAGGGCAGCCCCAGCATTTT. This encodes CASSQTELGQPQHF.

The rearrangement joins TRBV6-1 to TRBJ1-4, with no clear D. Germline values: CDR1 MNHNS, CDR2 SASEGT. This CDR3 is built from 13 residues. V was pared by 4 bases and J by 8 bases, with 11 bases between. CDR3 region: CASSVRVLEKLFF. CDR3 DNA: TGTGCCAGCAGTGTCCGGGTCTTAGAAAAACTGTTTTTT.

V gene TRBV7-6 combines with J gene TRBJ2-7; a weak D match, TRBD1 (6 bases). Trimming cost V 4 bases and J 2 bases, with 36 bases left between them. This CDR3 is 22 amino acids long. Germline CDR1 is SGHVS and CDR2 is FNYEAQ. The DNA for the CDR3 is TGTGCCAGCAGCTGGGGCCCTGGCGTCGGGGAAACAGGGCTGATCTTTGCCTACGAGCAGTACTTC. Translated, it gives CASSWGPGVGETGLIFAYEQYF.

The chain carries TRBV15 and TRBJ2-6; D remains unclear. The CDR3 extends over 16 amino acids. Between the trimmed V and J ends, which lost 0 bases and 0 bases, there was a span of 6 bases. Germline loops: CDR1 LNHNV, CDR2 YYDKDF (reference sequence). CDR3 bases: TGTGCCACCAGCAGAGATCGGAGCTCTGGGGCCAACGTCCTGACTTTC. Amino acids: CATSRDRSSGANVLTF. The variable domain in full, with the rest retrieved from reference TRBV15 and TRBJ2-6, is DAMVIQNPRYQVTQFGKPVTLSCSQTLNHNVMYWYQQKSSQAPKLLFHYYDKDFNNEADTPDNFQSRRPNTSFCFLDIRSPGLGDTAMYLCATSRDRSSGANVLTFGAGSRLTVL.

The chain uses TRBV18 and TRBJ1-5; 9 bases are shared with TRBD1. The CDR3 length is 18 residues. The germline gives CDR1 KGHSH, CDR2 LQKENI. V lost 6 bases to trimming and J lost 6 bases; unmatched junction nucleotides: 18. In DNA, the CDR3 is TGTGCCAGCTCCTTACCGGGACAGGGCGGCGGGAGAGTTCAGCCCCAGCATTTT. It specifies CASSLPGQGGGRVQPQHF.

The V and J genes are TRBV19 and TRBJ1-1; D might be TRBD1 (6 bases). Deletions cut 7 bases from V and 1 base from J, with 19 bases between. Germline CDR1 and CDR2: LNHDA and SQIVND (reference sequence). CDR3 length: 16 amino acids. The CDR3: CASKSDRYGKNTEAFF. CDR3 in DNA: TGTGCCAGTAAGTCAGACAGGTACGGGAAGAACACTGAAGCTTTCTTT.

The chain combines TRBV19 with TRBJ2-7; possibly TRBD2 for D (7 bases). The CDR3 is made up of 14 amino acids. The germline V gene has CDR1 LNHDA and CDR2 SQIVND (reference sequence). V was clipped by 5 bases and J by 3 bases, with 14 bases between them. CDR3 sequence: CASSRGARGYEQYF. CDR3 in DNA: TGTGCCAGTAGTCGGGGGGCGAGGGGCTACGAGCAGTACTTC.

The rearrangement uses TRBV7-3 and TRBJ2-2; 12 positions agree with TRBD2. The length of the CDR3 is 17 residues. The germline gives CDR1 SGHTA, CDR2 FQGTGA. Trimming cost V 3 bases and J 3 bases; bases outside gene matches: 5. The DNA for the CDR3 is TGTGCCAGCAGCTTCCCTAGCGGGGGGGGAGACACCGGGGAGCTGTTTTTT. Translation gives CASSFPSGGGDTGELFF.

This chain links TRBV28 with TRBJ2-7; D is undetermined. From germline, CDR1 is MDHEN and CDR2 SYDVKM. CDR3 length: 15 amino acids. V lost 3 bases and J lost 0, with 12 bases in between. The CDR3 DNA sequence: TGTGCCAGCAGTTTGAACCTTCCTAACTCCTACGAGCAGTACTTC. Its protein is CASSLNLPNSYEQYF.

The chain recombines TRBV29-1 with TRBJ1-1; a weak D match, TRBD1 (6 bases). The CDR3 runs 15 residues. Germline V CDR1 and CDR2: SQVTM, ANQGSEA. The germline V and J ends were trimmed by 3 bases and 3 bases, with 17 bases remaining between them. In nucleotides, the CDR3 is TGCAGCGTTGAGCGCTCCCTCGCAGGGGACACTGAAGCTTTCTTT. Translating gives CSVERSLAGDTEAFF.

The chain's CDR3 is CASSLGGGGGYNEQFF. Written as DNA, the CDR3 is TGTGCCAGCAGCCTAGGGGGCGGGGGGGGGTACAATGAGCAGTTCTTC. This chain uses TRBV27 with TRBJ2-1, with TRBD2 matching over 9 bases. The V gene's germline CDR1 is MNHEY and CDR2 SMNVEV (reference sequence). This CDR3 is 16 amino acids long. V lost 6 bases and J lost 4; bases outside the gene matches: 10.

The rearrangement joins TRBV25-1 to TRBJ2-3; 9 nucleotides line up with TRBD2. Germline V CDR1 and CDR2: MGHDK, SYGVNS. The CDR3 extends over 18 amino acids. V was clipped by 5 bases and J by 2 bases; unmatched bases: 14. The CDR3 nucleotides read TGTGCCAGCAGTTCCACAGAGGTCGAGCGGGGGGCCACAGATACGCAGTATTTT. Amino acids: CASSSTEVERGATDTQYF.

The chain has TRBV5-1 and TRBJ1-3; 8 bases align to TRBD1. The V gene's germline CDR1 is SGHRS and CDR2 YFSETQ. V dropped 0 bases and J dropped 7; count of bases not matched to a gene: 3. The CDR3 consists of 14 residues. In DNA form, the CDR3 reads TGCGCCAGCAGCTTGGGACAGGGGACGAACACCATATATTTT. Its translation is CASSLGQGTNTIYF. Variable domain in full (rest from reference TRBV5-1 and TRBJ1-3): KAGVTQTPRYLIKTRGQQVTLSCSPISGHRSVSWYQQTPGQGLQFLFEYFSETQRNKGNFPGRFSGRQFSNSRSEMNVSTLELGDSALYLCASSLGQGTNTIYFGEGSWLTVV.

The chain is built from TRBV6-5 and TRBJ1-2; D gene uncertain. The CDR3 contains 16 residues. Per germline, CDR1 MNHEY and CDR2 SVGAGI. The ends were cut back, 0 bases at V and 3 bases at J, with 14 bases in the middle. In DNA form, the CDR3 reads TGTGCCAGCAGTTACTCAATGGAGCCAACTGACTATGGCTACACCTTC. Its protein product is CASSYSMEPTDYGYTF.

This rearrangement joins TRBV30 to TRBJ1-1; unclear D gene. The CDR3 loop spans 13 amino acids. With 4 bases removed from V and 0 bases from J, the gap between germline ends came to 9 bases. Per germline, CDR1 GTSNPN and CDR2 SVGIG (reference sequence). In DNA form, the CDR3 reads TGTGCCTGGACAGACTATATGAACACTGAAGCTTTCTTT. Residues: CAWTDYMNTEAFF.

The chain employs TRBV5-1 and TRBJ2-1; D unclear. The CDR3 length is 15 residues. Germline V gene data show CDR1 as SGHRS and CDR2 as YFSETQ. Trimming removed 0 bases from V and 4 bases from J, with 11 bases in between. CDR3 sequence (DNA): TGCGCCAGCAGCTTGGGTGACACCTTATACAATGAGCAGTTCTTC. Amino acids: CASSLGDTLYNEQFF.

The V call is TRBV28, the J call TRBJ1-3; D unresolved. The CDR3 has 13 residues. V lost 5 bases and J lost 0, with 5 bases in between. The V gene's germline CDR1 is MDHEN and CDR2 SYDVKM. CDR3 sequence reads: CASSLSSGNTIYF. CDR3 DNA sequence: TGTGCCAGCAGTCTAAGCTCTGGAAACACCATATATTTT. Looking up the rest from reference TRBV28 and TRBJ1-3 gives the full variable domain: DVKVTQSSRYLVKRTGEKVFLECVQDMDHENMFWYRQDPGLGLRLIYFSYDVKMKEKGDIPEGYSVSREKKERFSLILESASTNQTSMYLCASSLSSGNTIYFGEGSWLTVV.

Concerning this clone: Other nucleotide sequences in the sample specify the same CDR3. V usage is TRBV5-6 and J usage is TRBJ2-7; D call uncertain. Germline assignment: CDR1 SGHDT and CDR2 YYEEEE. Trimming removed 3 bases from V and 3 bases from J, with 4 bases in between. The CDR3 covers 11 residues. In nucleotides, the CDR3 is TGTGCCAGCAGCTCGAGCTACGAGCAGTACTTC. Its protein product is CASSSSYEQYF.